Each of the 30 T cell receptor beta chains below was sequenced from the same sample in a study of T cell repertoires and Cas9 in healthy adults. Libraries were prepared by immunoSEQ multiplex PCR; TCRdb keeps only in-frame clonotypes and omits some of them. Found here are about 1,500 clones, approximately 93% of them singletons; the top ten hold approximately 3.6%. Material: SpCas9-reactive CD4+ effector T cells (CD137+, CD154-, CD25-, CD127+) from PBMCs; culture status not recorded. These TCRs come from a human donor in good health.

V and J are TRBV30 and TRBJ1-2; perhaps TRBD1 as D (6 bases). V dropped 3 bases and J dropped 2 bases, with 16 bases sitting between them. Looked up from germline, CDR1 is GTSNPN and CDR2 is SVGIG (reference sequence). The CDR3 has 15 amino acids. The CDR3 reads CAWSPPGHRNYGYTF. In DNA form, the CDR3 reads TGTGCCTGGAGCCCTCCGGGACACAGAAACTATGGCTACACCTTC.

This clone is a singleton in its sample. The rearrangement links TRBV7-9 to TRBJ2-3; D unresolved. Trimming removed 2 bases from V and 5 bases from J, with 14 bases in between. Germline CDR1 and CDR2: SEHNR and FQNEAQ (reference sequence). There are 15 residues in the CDR3. CDR3 nucleotide sequence: TGTGCCAGCAGCTTATGGTTCGGTTCAGGAGATACGCAGTATTTT. This sequence encodes CASSLWFGSGDTQYF.

A single count supports this clone. This sequence joins TRBV19 and TRBJ1-2; D is unresolved. The V gene's germline CDR1 is LNHDA and CDR2 SQIVND (reference sequence). CDR3 length: 12 residues. Trimming shortened V by 5 bases and J by 8 bases, and 12 bases separated the two germline ends. CDR3 DNA: TGTGCCAGTAGTCCCCGGGGAGGAGGCTACACCTTC. It translates to CASSPRGGGYTF.

The chain joins TRBV7-3 to TRBJ2-2, with 7 bases that match TRBD1. This CDR3 is built from 13 residues. V lost 5 bases, J lost 7 bases, and 4 bases stayed unmatched. CDR1 is SGHTA, CDR2 FQGTGA, per germline. The CDR3, as DNA: TGTGCCAGCAGCACGGGACAGTTCGGGGAGCTGTTTTTT. Amino acid sequence: CASSTGQFGELFF.

The rearrangement joins TRBV25-1 to TRBJ2-6; unclear D gene. V was trimmed by 2 bases and J by 0 bases, leaving 11 bases between them. The CDR3 runs 17 residues. Germline V gene data show CDR1 as MGHDK and CDR2 as SYGVNS. The chain's CDR3 is CASSEKNVVSGANVLTF. CDR3 in DNA: TGTGCCAGCAGTGAAAAAAACGTGGTCTCTGGGGCCAACGTCCTGACTTTC.

This clone was observed a single time. V gene TRBV14 combines with J gene TRBJ1-1; weak D call: TRBD1 (5 bases). The germline gives CDR1 SGHDN, CDR2 FVKESK. V was pared by 2 bases and J by 6 bases, with 19 bases between. The CDR3 spans 16 residues. The DNA for the CDR3 is TGTGCCAGCAGCCAAACCCCACCGGGTAGGGGCCCTGAAGCTTTCTTT. Translated: CASSQTPPGRGPEAFF.

V is TRBV6-1 and J is TRBJ2-7; no firm D call. Trimming removed 10 bases from V and 7 bases from J, with 14 bases in between. This CDR3 spans 11 amino acids. The germline V gene has CDR1 MNHNS and CDR2 SASEGT. CDR3 bases: TGTGCCAACAGACGCCAGGAGGAGCAGTACGTC. It translates to CANRRQEEQYV.

This chain joins TRBV7-2 and TRBJ1-6; TRBD1 agrees at 9 bases. Trimming removed 5 bases from V and 9 bases from J; junction bases left unmatched: 8. CDR3 size: 15 residues. CDR1 and CDR2 from the germline V gene are SGHTA and FQGNSA. CDR3 bases: TGTGCCAGCAGCCGGGACAGGGATGAGGCTTCACCCCTCCACTTT. This encodes CASSRDRDEASPLHF.

The chain joins TRBV9 to TRBJ2-3; D not resolved. CDR3 size: 14 residues. The germline V and J ends were trimmed by 0 bases and 4 bases, with 9 bases remaining between them. Germline V gene lookup returns CDR1 SGDLS and CDR2 YYNGEE. The CDR3 DNA sequence: TGTGCCAGCAGCGTAGCTGGTCGGCCAGATACGCAGTATTTT. It yields the protein CASSVAGRPDTQYF.

This sequence joins TRBV5-1 and TRBJ2-3; D is possibly TRBD2 (5 bases). Germline assignment: CDR1 SGHRS and CDR2 YFSETQ. CDR3 length: 14 residues. With 0 bases removed from V and 5 bases from J, the gap between germline ends came to 10 bases. The CDR3 loop is CASSLGPEGDTQYF. The CDR3 nucleotides are TGCGCCAGCAGCTTGGGCCCCGAGGGAGATACGCAGTATTTT. The variable domain in full, with the rest retrieved from reference TRBV5-1 and TRBJ2-3, is KAGVTQTPRYLIKTRGQQVTLSCSPISGHRSVSWYQQTPGQGLQFLFEYFSETQRNKGNFPGRFSGRQFSNSRSEMNVSTLELGDSALYLCASSLGPEGDTQYFGPGTRLTVL.

This clone was seen a single time. The chain links TRBV6-5 to TRBJ1-3, with no clear D. V gave up 6 bases and J gave up 8 bases, with 14 bases separating them. Per the germline V gene, CDR1 is MNHEY and CDR2 is SVGAGI. The CDR3 is 13 amino acids. The CDR3 loop reads CASRNRARDTIYF. CDR3 coding DNA: TGTGCCAGCAGAAATAGGGCGCGGGACACCATATATTTT.

The chain is built from TRBV27 and TRBJ2-1, with 8 bases fitting TRBD2. This CDR3 comprises 15 residues. CDR1 is MNHEY and CDR2 is SMNVEV in the germline V gene (reference sequence). Trimming cost V 2 bases and J 6 bases; bases outside gene matches: 6. CDR3 coding DNA: TGTGCCAGCAGTTTAGTGCTAGCGGGTCCCAATGAGCAGTTCTTC. Residues: CASSLVLAGPNEQFF.

V usage is TRBV23-1 and J usage is TRBJ2-4, with D possibly TRBD2 on 6 matching bases. TRBV23-1 has ORF status, its function being uncertain. This CDR3 is 16 amino acids long. Trimming took off 4 bases at V and 3 bases at J, with 16 bases between the two ends. The CDR3 DNA reads TGCGCCAGCAGTCCCTTAAGGCGGAGGGACAAAAACATTCAGTACTTC. Amino acids: CASSPLRRRDKNIQYF.

The CDR3 coding sequence is TGTGCCAGTAGTATGACAGGGGTTCTAGGGTACACTGAAGCTTTCTTT. As protein: CASSMTGVLGYTEAFF. The chain employs TRBV19 and TRBJ1-1; 8 bases match TRBD1. There are 16 residues in the CDR3. Per the germline V gene, CDR1 is LNHDA and CDR2 is SQIVND (reference sequence). Trimming cost V 3 bases and J 3 bases; bases outside gene matches: 9.

This chain uses TRBV5-1 with TRBJ1-2, with 9 bases fitting TRBD1. This CDR3 comprises 15 residues. After removal of 4 bases from V and 5 bases from J, the junction contained 9 bases not matched to a gene. In germline, CDR1 is SGHRS, CDR2 YFSETQ. CDR3 nucleotides: TGCGCCAGCAGCGCAGCGACAGGGGGATCGTATGGCTACACCTTC. It yields the protein CASSAATGGSYGYTF.

The chain employs TRBV5-8 and TRBJ2-3; TRBD2 agrees at 8 bases. The CDR3 length is 15 residues. The V and J ends lost 4 bases and 6 bases, in that order; junction bases with no gene match: 10. Germline V CDR1 and CDR2: SGHTS, YDEGEE. The CDR3 sequence is CASSVVYGRGDTQYF. The DNA for the CDR3 is TGTGCCAGCAGCGTCGTTTACGGGAGGGGGGATACGCAGTATTTT.

V usage is TRBV7-2 and J usage is TRBJ1-4, with D maybe TRBD1 (6 bases). The V gene's germline CDR1 is SGHTA and CDR2 FQGNSA. The CDR3 is 15 amino acids. Trimming pared 2 bases from V and 7 bases from J, leaving 14 bases between. The CDR3 spells CASSLSAGAGEKLFF. CDR3 sequence (DNA): TGTGCCAGCAGCTTATCGGCAGGGGCAGGTGAAAAACTGTTTTTT.

This chain connects TRBV15 to TRBJ1-5, with D unresolved. The CDR3 runs 15 residues. V lost 0 bases and J 6 bases, leaving 12 bases between the germline ends. Germline CDR1 and CDR2: LNHNV and YYDKDF (reference sequence). CDR3 sequence reads: CATSRDGEAGQPQHF. The CDR3 DNA follows: TGTGCCACCAGCAGAGATGGAGAAGCAGGTCAGCCCCAGCATTTT.

V usage is TRBV4-3 and J usage is TRBJ1-2; D remains ambiguous. This CDR3 region has 13 residues. Deletions cut 1 base from V and 4 bases from J, with 7 bases between. CDR1 and CDR2 (germline): LGHNA, YSLEER. CDR3 region: CASSQGTVYGYTF. The CDR3, as DNA: TGCGCCAGCAGCCAAGGGACGGTCTATGGCTACACCTTC.

The V call is TRBV5-4, the J call TRBJ2-1; 13 positions match TRBD2. Germline V lookup: CDR1 SGHNT, CDR2 YYREEE (reference sequence). The V segment lost 4 bases and the J segment 10 bases; nucleotides outside the gene matches: 8. CDR3 size: 15 residues. In nucleotides, the CDR3 is TGTGCCAGCAGCGTACTAGCGGGAGGGCGAGGAGAGCAGTTCTTC. Encoded protein: CASSVLAGGRGEQFF.

The chain employs TRBV28 and TRBJ2-7; D is perhaps TRBD1 (6 bases). V shed 5 bases and J shed 12 bases, with 17 bases lying between them. CDR1 is MDHEN, CDR2 SYDVKM, per germline. The CDR3 has 12 residues. The DNA for the CDR3 is TGTGCCAGCAGTACTGGAACAGGGCGCGGGTACGTC. This gives the protein CASSTGTGRGYV.

This chain joins TRBV14 and TRBJ1-4; tentatively, D is TRBD1 (6 bases). The V gene's germline CDR1 is SGHDN and CDR2 FVKESK. The CDR3 contains 20 residues. Between the trimmed V and J ends, which lost 1 base and 0 bases, there was a span of 21 bases. CDR3 nucleotide sequence: TGTGCCAGCAGCCAAGCTCCCTTGAGGACAGCCTTAACAACTAATGAAAAACTGTTTTTT. Protein sequence: CASSQAPLRTALTTNEKLFF.

The chain combines TRBV6-6 with TRBJ2-3; D may match TRBD1 or TRBD2 (5 bases each). Per germline, CDR1 MNHNY and CDR2 SVGAGI (reference sequence). V lost 2 bases, J lost 9 bases, and 9 bases lay in between. The CDR3 totals 12 residues. The CDR3 nucleotides read TGTGCCAGCAGTTACGAGGGGCGGACGCAGTATTTT. It codes for CASSYEGRTQYF.

This rearrangement joins TRBV2 to TRBJ2-7, with a weak D call TRBD1 (5 bases). The V end lost 6 bases, the J end lost 2 bases, and 14 bases lay between the germline ends. CDR3 size: 14 residues. The germline CDR1 and CDR2 sequences are SNHLY and FYNNEI. The CDR3 protein is CASSTGQPPYEQYF. The DNA of the CDR3 is TGTGCCAGCAGCACTGGACAACCACCCTACGAGCAGTACTTC.

This chain connects TRBV8-2 to TRBJ2-6. TRBV8-2 is a documented pseudogene. The CDR3 loop spans 17 amino acids. In DNA form, the CDR3 reads TGTGGCATGTATGGGAAGATAACACAAAGTCGGGCCAACGTCCTGACTTTC. It encodes CGMYGKITQSRANVLTF.

This sequence joins TRBV5-1 and TRBJ2-1; 7 bases fit TRBD2. V was pared by 4 bases and J by 3 bases, with 4 bases of the junction left unmatched. The CDR3 totals 14 residues. Germline V lookup: CDR1 SGHRS, CDR2 YFSETQ. The CDR3 DNA reads as TGCGCCAGCAGCCTATCTAGCGGCTACAATGAGCAGTTCTTC. Translation: CASSLSSGYNEQFF.

The DNA for the CDR3 is TGTGCCAGTAGTATTGGGGGGCGGGGTGGGCAAGAGACCCAGTACTTC. Protein product: CASSIGGRGGQETQYF. The V and J genes are TRBV19 and TRBJ2-5; tentatively, D is TRBD1 or TRBD2 (6 bases each). V gave up 3 bases and J gave up 2 bases, with 16 bases separating them. The CDR3 sequence is 16 residues long. Germline loops: CDR1 LNHDA, CDR2 SQIVND (reference sequence).

This clone was detected only once. The rearrangement links TRBV7-2 to TRBJ2-4, with D possibly matching TRBD2 (6 bases). V was shortened by 5 bases and J by 0 bases, with 14 bases between the two germline ends. This CDR3 is 16 amino acids long. The V gene's germline CDR1 is SGHTA and CDR2 FQGNSA. In DNA form, the CDR3 reads TGTGCCAGCAGCCAATGGGGCGGGATAGCCAAAAACATTCAGTACTTC. Translating gives CASSQWGGIAKNIQYF.

This chain links TRBV5-1 with TRBJ1-6, with D perhaps TRBD1 (5 bases). V dropped 0 bases and J dropped 5 bases, with 18 bases sitting between them. The germline gives CDR1 SGHRS, CDR2 YFSETQ. The CDR3 is 18 amino acids. DNA of the CDR3: TGCGCCAGCAGCTTGGATGGCGTTGCCAGGGCAGATAATTCACCCCTCCACTTT. Protein sequence: CASSLDGVARADNSPLHF.

The J gene is TRBJ1-1, the V gene TRBV7-9; 7 bases match TRBD1. Germline trimming cut 6 bases from V and 5 bases from J; bases unmatched to any gene: 3. CDR1 is SEHNR and CDR2 is FQNEAQ in the germline V gene (reference sequence). This CDR3 contains 12 residues. The CDR3 reads CASRSTGTEAFF. In nucleotides, the CDR3 is TGTGCCAGCAGATCGACAGGGACTGAAGCTTTCTTT.